This record covers a single TCR beta chain. J was trimmed by 0 bases and V by 0 bases; bases with no gene match: 4. Germline V gene data show CDR1 as SGHNT and CDR2 as YYREEE (reference sequence). The CDR3 has 16 residues. These data are taken from a study of blood T cell repertoires in COVID-19. Generated by immunoSEQ multiplex PCR, the TCRdb table keeps only in-frame clones and is missing some. The sample comprises 300,000 to 350,000 clones, around 90% of which are singletons, and more than 6% rests with the top ten. Sequencing was done on a sample of peripheral blood. The chain employs TRBV5-4 and TRBJ1-1; 8 bases map to TRBD1. This receptor was identified in a woman aged 30 to 39 with COVID-19, enrolled during active disease. CDR3 loop: CASSLARTGLNTEAFF. The CDR3 region has the DNA TGTGCCAGCAGCTTGGCCCGGACAGGGCTGAACACTGAAGCTTTCTTT.